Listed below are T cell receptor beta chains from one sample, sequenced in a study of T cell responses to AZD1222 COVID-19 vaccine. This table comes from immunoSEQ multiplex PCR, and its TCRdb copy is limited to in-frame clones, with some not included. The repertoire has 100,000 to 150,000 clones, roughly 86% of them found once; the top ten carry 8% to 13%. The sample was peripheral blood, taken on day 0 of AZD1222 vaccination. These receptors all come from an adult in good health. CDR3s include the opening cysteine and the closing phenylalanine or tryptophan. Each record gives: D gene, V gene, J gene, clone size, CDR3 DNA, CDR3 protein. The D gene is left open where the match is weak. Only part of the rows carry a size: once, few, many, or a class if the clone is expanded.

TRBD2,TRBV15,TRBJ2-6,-,TGTGCCACCAGCAGATCGTCTAGCGGGGACCCTGGGGCCAACGTCCTGACTTTC,CATSRSSSGDPGANVLTF
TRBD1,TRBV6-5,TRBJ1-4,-,TGTGCCAGCAGATCGACAGGGGGCAGCGAAAAACTGTTTTTT,CASRSTGGSEKLFF
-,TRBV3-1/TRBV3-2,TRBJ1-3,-,TGTGCCAGCAGCCAAGAGGCAGGGGCTGGAAACACCATATATTTT,CASSQEAGAGNTIYF
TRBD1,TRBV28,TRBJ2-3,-,TGTGCCAGCAGTTCACCATCCGGGACAGGGACAGATACGCAGTATTTT,CASSSPSGTGTDTQYF
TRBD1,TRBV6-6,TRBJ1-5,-,TGTGCCAGCAGGGGACAGGGGGTTAGCAATCAGCCCCAGCATTTT,CASRGQGVSNQPQHF
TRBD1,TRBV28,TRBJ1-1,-,TGTGCCAGCAGTTCCGACAGGGGCACTGAAGCTTTCTTT,CASSSDRGTEAFF
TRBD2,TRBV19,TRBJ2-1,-,TGTGCCAGTAGCCAATTAGCGGGGGGTTCTCAGTCCCCCTACAATGAGCAGTTCTTC,CASSQLAGGSQSPYNEQFF
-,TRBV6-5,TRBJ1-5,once,TGTGCCTCCGGGGTTTATAGCAATCAGCCCCAGCATTTT,CASGVYSNQPQHF
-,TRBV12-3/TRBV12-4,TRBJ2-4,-,TGTGCCAGCGGGTGGGGGTACTTC,CASGWGYF
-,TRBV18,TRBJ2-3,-,TGTGCCAGCTCACCACTGGGACGGGGGGCCACAGATACGCAGTATTTT,CASSPLGRGATDTQYF
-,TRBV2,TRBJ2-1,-,TGTGCCAGCAGTGTGAAGCTGGGGGTGGGTGAGCAGTTCTTC,CASSVKLGVGEQFF
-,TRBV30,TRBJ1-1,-,TGTGCCTGGAGTGTAGAGTGGCACAGCCGCACTGAAGCTTTCTTT,CAWSVEWHSRTEAFF
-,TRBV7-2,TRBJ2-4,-,TGTGCCAGCAGCTTAAGGGCAGGGTCCAAAAACATTCAGTACTTC,CASSLRAGSKNIQYF
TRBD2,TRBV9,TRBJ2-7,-,TGTGCCAGCAGCGTAGGGGGACTAGCGTCCTACGAGCAGTACTTC,CASSVGGLASYEQYF
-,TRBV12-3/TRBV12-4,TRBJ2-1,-,TGTGCCAGCAGTTCTACAGGGAGTGAGCAGTTCTTC,CASSSTGSEQFF
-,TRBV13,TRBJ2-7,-,TGTGCCAGCAGCTTACGCGGGGTTTACGAGCAGTACTTC,CASSLRGVYEQYF
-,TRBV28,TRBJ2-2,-,TGTGCCAGCAGTTTATTGGGCGCTGGGGACACCGGGGAGCTGTTTTTT,CASSLLGAGDTGELFF
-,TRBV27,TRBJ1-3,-,TGTGCCAGCAGTTTGGGGGGCGCGGGAAACACCATATATTTT,CASSLGGAGNTIYF